This T cell receptor (beta chain) is from a study of Ad26.COV2.S vaccination and SARS-CoV-2 variants. Points on this clone: Other DNA sequences of this sample code for an identical CDR3.

Profiled with immunoSEQ multiplex PCR; TCRdb holds only in-frame clones, not every one. The top ten hold about 1.5% of the sample, which has some 640,000 clones, 80% to 90% seen once. The ends were cut back, 0 bases at V and 5 bases at J, with 7 bases in the middle. Germline CDR1 and CDR2: GTSNPN and SVGIG (reference sequence). This CDR3 has 12 residues. Treatment: 15 to 20 received Ad26.COV2.S at low or high dose, single or two shots; roughly 5 received placebo; per-sample allocation not given. All samples were drawn on day 63, counting from the first vaccine or placebo injection. Specimen: peripheral blood, collected in a trial of Ad26.COV2.S vaccine versus placebo. The origin of this receptor is a person aged 18 to 59 who received the Ad26.COV2.S COVID-19 vaccine or a placebo. The gene calls are TRBV30 and TRBJ2-5, with D possibly being TRBD1 (6 bases). The CDR3 region has the DNA TGTGCCTGGAGTGTACAGGGTGAGACCCAGTACTTC. Its translation is CAWSVQGETQYF. The variable domain in full, with the rest retrieved from reference TRBV30 and TRBJ2-5, is SQTIHQWPATLVQPVGSPLSLECTVEGTSNPNLYWYRQAAGRGLQLLFYSVGIGQISSEVPQNLSASRPQDRQFILSSKKLLLSDSGFYLCAWSVQGETQYFGPGTRLLVL.